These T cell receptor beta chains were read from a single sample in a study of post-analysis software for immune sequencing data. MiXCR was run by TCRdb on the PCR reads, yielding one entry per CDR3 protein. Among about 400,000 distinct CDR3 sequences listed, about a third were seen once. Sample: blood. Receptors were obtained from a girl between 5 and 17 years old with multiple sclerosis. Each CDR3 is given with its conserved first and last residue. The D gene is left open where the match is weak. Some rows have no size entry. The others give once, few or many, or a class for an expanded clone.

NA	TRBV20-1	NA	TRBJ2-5	CSAKLAGETQYF	TGCAGTGCTAAGCTAGCTGGCGAGACCCAGTACTTC
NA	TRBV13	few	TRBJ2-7	CASSLQGIRDEQYF	TGTGCCAGCAGCTTACAGGGGATCCGGGACGAGCAGTACTTC
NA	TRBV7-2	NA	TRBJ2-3	CASSLAKDTQYF	TGTGCCAGCAGCTTAGCAAAGGATACGCAGTATTTT
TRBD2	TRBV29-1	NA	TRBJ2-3	CSGALAGGRKDTQYF	TGCAGCGGAGCACTAGCGGGGGGGCGTAAAGATACGCAGTATTTT
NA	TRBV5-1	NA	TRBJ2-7	CASSLGQSVPSYEQYF	TGCGCCAGCAGCTTGGGACAGTCTGTACCCTCCTACGAGCAGTACTTC
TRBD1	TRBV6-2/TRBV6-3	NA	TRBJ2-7	CASNPEGQGNEQYF	TGTGCCAGCAACCCGGAGGGACAGGGGAACGAGCAGTACTTC
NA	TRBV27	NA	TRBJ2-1	CASSSFPAGHNEQFF	TGTGCCAGCAGTTCGTTCCCCGCGGGGCACAATGAGCAGTTCTTC
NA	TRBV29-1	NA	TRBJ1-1	CSVLRVLGNTEAFF	TGCAGCGTTCTCCGGGTCCTAGGGAACACTGAAGCTTTCTTT
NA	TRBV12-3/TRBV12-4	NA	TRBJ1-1	CASRNTLRGAAPNTEAFF	TGTGCCAGCAGAAACACCCTGCGAGGGGCCGCCCCGAACACTGAAGCTTTCTTT
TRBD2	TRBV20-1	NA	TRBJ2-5	CSARDGGAQETQYF	TGCAGTGCTAGGGACGGGGGGGCCCAAGAGACCCAGTACTTC
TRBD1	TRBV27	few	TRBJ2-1	CASSLDRLGNEQFF	TGTGCCAGCAGTTTGGACAGGCTCGGGAATGAGCAGTTCTTC
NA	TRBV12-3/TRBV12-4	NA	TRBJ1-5	CASCVWEGYQPQHF	TGTGCCAGCTGTGTTTGGGAAGGATATCAGCCCCAGCATTTT
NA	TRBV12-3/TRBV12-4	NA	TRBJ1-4	CASRPQGYLEKLFF	TGTGCCAGCAGGCCGCAGGGGTACTTGGAAAAACTGTTTTTT
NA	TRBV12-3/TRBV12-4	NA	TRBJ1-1	CAISRRRNTEAFF	TGTGCCATTTCACGCCGGCGGAACACTGAAGCTTTCTTT
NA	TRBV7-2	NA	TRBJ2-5	CASSLVSRVQETQYF	TGTGCCAGCAGCTTAGTATCAAGGGTCCAAGAGACCCAGTACTTC
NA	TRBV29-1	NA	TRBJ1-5	CSAGTDQPQHF	TGCAGCGCTGGGACGGATCAGCCCCAGCATTTT
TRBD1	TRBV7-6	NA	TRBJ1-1	CASSVQGAWDTEAFF	TGTGCCAGCAGCGTCCAGGGGGCCTGGGACACTGAAGCTTTCTTT
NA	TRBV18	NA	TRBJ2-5	CASSPAANPETQYF	TGTGCCAGCTCACCAGCGGCTAATCCAGAGACCCAGTACTTC
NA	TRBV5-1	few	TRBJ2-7	CASLPDPGTSYEQYF	TGCGCCAGCCTCCCAGACCCGGGGACCTCCTACGAGCAGTACTTC
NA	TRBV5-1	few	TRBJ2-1	CASSLGQSYNEQFF	TGCGCCAGCAGCTTAGGACAGTCCTACAATGAGCAGTTCTTC